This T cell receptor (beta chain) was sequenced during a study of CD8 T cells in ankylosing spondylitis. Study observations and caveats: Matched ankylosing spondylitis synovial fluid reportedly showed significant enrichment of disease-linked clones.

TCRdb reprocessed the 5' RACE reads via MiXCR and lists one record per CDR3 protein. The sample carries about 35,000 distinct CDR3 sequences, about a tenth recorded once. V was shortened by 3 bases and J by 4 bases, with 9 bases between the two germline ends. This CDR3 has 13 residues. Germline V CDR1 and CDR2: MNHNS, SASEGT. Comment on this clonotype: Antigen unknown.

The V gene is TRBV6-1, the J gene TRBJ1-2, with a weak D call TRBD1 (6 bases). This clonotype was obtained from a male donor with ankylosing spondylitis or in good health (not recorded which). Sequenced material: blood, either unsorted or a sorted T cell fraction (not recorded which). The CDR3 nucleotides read TGTGCCAGCAGTGAGACAGGAAGCTATGGCTACACCTTC. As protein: CASSETGSYGYTF.